This T cell receptor beta chain was captured by sequencing in a study of cytomegalovirus exposure and HLA in healthy donors. Whole-study context: For the 300 to 450 genotyped donors, about 81% fell within the Caucasian-associated ancestry cluster.

With respect to this clone: The antigen is unknown.

60 Vbeta and 13 Jbeta primers were used in PCR. Only in-frame clones appear in the TCRdb table, and some are missing; sequencing was by immunoSEQ multiplex PCR. The sample gives some 99,000 clones, 76% of which show up once; about 2% is in the top ten. Study-level results: In a later analysis, the majority of CMV-associated beta chains seemingly showed HLA restriction.

The CDR3 has 13 amino acids. The V and J ends lost 6 bases and 7 bases, in that order; junction bases with no gene match: 5. CDR1 MNHEY and CDR2 SVGAGI come from the germline V gene. This TCR was sampled from a man in his forties or fifties in good health and CMV-seronegative. This chain joins TRBV6-5 and TRBJ1-2, with 10 bases identical to TRBD1. Sequenced input: PBMCs. The CDR3 DNA reads TGTGCCAGCAGCCGCGGACAGGGGGTTGGCTACACCTTC. It codes for CASSRGQGVGYTF.